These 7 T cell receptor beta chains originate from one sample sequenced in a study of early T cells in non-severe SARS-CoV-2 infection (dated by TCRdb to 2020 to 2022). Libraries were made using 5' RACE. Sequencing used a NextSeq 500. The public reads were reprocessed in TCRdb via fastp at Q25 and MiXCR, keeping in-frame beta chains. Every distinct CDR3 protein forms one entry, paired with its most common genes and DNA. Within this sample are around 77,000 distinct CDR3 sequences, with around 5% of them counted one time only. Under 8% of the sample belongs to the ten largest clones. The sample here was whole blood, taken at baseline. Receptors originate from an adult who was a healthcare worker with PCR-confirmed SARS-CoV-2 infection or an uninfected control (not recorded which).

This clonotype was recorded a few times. For the CDR3, the DNA is TGTGCCAGCCTCTACCCGGGACTAGCGGATTCCTACGAGCAGTACTTC. Translated: CASLYPGLADSYEQYF. The V and J genes are TRBV2 and TRBJ2-7; 11 bases fit TRBD2. The length of the CDR3 is 16 residues. Losses at the gene ends were 8 bases for V and 1 base for J; bases not matched to a gene: 10. CDR1 and CDR2 from the germline V gene are SNHLY and FYNNEI.

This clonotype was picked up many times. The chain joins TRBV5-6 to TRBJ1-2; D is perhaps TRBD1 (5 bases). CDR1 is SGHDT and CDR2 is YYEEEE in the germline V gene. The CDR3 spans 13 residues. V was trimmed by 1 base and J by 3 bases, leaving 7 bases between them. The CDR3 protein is CASSLSRDYGYTF. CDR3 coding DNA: TGTGCCAGCAGCTTGAGCAGGGACTATGGCTACACCTTC.

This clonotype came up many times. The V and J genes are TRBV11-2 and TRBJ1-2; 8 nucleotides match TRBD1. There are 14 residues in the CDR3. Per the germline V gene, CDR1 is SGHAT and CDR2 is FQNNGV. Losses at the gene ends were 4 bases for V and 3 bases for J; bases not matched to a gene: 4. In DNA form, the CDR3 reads TGTGCCAGCAGCTACACAGGGGGGGACTATGGCTACACCTTC. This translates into CASSYTGGDYGYTF.

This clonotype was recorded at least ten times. This CDR3 reads CASSQDLAYEQYF. In nucleotides, the CDR3 is TGTGCCAGCAGCCAAGATCTCGCCTACGAGCAGTACTTC. V gene TRBV4-2 combines with J gene TRBJ2-7; unclear D gene. The V gene's germline CDR1 is LGHNA and CDR2 YNFKEQ. This CDR3 is built from 13 residues. V lost 0 bases to trimming and J lost 2 bases, with 5 bases between them.

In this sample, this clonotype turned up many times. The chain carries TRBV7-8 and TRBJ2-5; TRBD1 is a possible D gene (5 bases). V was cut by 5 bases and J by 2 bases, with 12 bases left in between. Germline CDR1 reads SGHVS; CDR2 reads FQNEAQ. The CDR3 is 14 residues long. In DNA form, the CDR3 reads TGTGCCAGCAGCCTCGGACATCTACAAGAGACCCAGTACTTC. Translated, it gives CASSLGHLQETQYF.

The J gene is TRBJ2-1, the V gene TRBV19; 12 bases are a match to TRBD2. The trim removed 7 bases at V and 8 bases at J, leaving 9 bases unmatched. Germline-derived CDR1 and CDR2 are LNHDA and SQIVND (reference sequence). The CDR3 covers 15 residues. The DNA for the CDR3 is TGTGCCAGTACGGCGACTAGCGGGAGTTGGTATGAGCAGTTCTTC. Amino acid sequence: CASTATSGSWYEQFF. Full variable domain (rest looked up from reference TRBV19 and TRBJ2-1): DGGITQSPKYLFRKEGQNVTLSCEQNLNHDAMYWYRQDPGQGLRLIYYSQIVNDFQKGDIAEGYSVSREKKESFPLTVTSAQKNPTAFYLCASTATSGSWYEQFFGPGTRLTVL.

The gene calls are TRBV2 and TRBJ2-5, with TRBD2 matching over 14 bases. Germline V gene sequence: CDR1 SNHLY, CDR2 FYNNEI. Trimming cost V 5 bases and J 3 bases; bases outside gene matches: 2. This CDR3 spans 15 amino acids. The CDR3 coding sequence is TGTGCCAGCAGTCCGGGACTAGCGGGAGAAGAGACCCAGTACTTC. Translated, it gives CASSPGLAGEETQYF.